What follows are 19 T cell receptor beta chains derived from one specimen sequenced in a study of blood T cell repertoires in COVID-19. TCRdb's table, derived via immunoSEQ multiplex PCR, lists solely in-frame clones and lacks some. The table records under 100,000 clones, about 85% of them present only once. The specimen sequenced was peripheral blood. The source of these receptors is a man older than 75 with active or convalescent COVID-19.

The rearrangement uses TRBV3-1 (or the pseudogene TRBV3-2) and TRBJ2-1; perhaps TRBD1 as D (6 bases). The length of the CDR3 is 16 residues. Germline loops: CDR1 LGHDT, CDR2 YNNKEL (reference sequence). V dropped 4 bases and J dropped 0 bases, with 13 bases sitting between them. Here the CDR3 DNA reads TGTGCCAGCAGCCCTACATGGGGGCGCTCCTACAATGAGCAGTTCTTC. It translates to CASSPTWGRSYNEQFF.

This clone was found once. The chain links TRBV18 to TRBJ2-7; perhaps TRBD1 as D (6 bases). Trimming stripped 3 bases from V and 2 bases from J, with 14 bases between. Germline values: CDR1 KGHSH, CDR2 LQKENI. The CDR3 consists of 15 residues. The CDR3 region is CASSPRQVTTYEQYV. DNA of the CDR3: TGTGCCAGCTCACCCCGACAGGTTACCACCTACGAGCAGTACGTC.

The chain uses TRBV3-1 (or the pseudogene TRBV3-2) and TRBJ1-1, with D possibly being TRBD1 (5 bases). In germline, CDR1 is LGHDT, CDR2 YNNKEL (reference sequence). CDR3 size: 14 residues. The V end lost 4 bases, the J end lost 0 bases, and 9 bases lay between the germline ends. For the CDR3, the DNA is TGTGCCAGCAGCCCCCAGGGAATGAACACTGAAGCTTTCTTT. Its protein is CASSPQGMNTEAFF.

This clone has just a few counts. The rearrangement links TRBV3-1 (or the pseudogene TRBV3-2) to TRBJ1-3; D unclear. CDR3 length equals 14 residues. V lost 3 bases and J 4 bases, leaving 10 bases between the germline ends. Germline CDR1 is LGHDT and CDR2 is YNNKEL (reference sequence). In DNA form, the CDR3 reads TGTGCCAGCAGCCAGAGATCTTCGGGAAACACCATATATTTT. Its protein product is CASSQRSSGNTIYF.

The chain combines TRBV19 with TRBJ2-3; weak D call: TRBD2 (5 bases). Between the trimmed V and J ends, which lost 6 bases and 3 bases, there was a span of 19 bases. The CDR3 runs to 16 residues. Germline-derived CDR1 and CDR2 are LNHDA and SQIVND (reference sequence). The CDR3 nucleotides read TGTGCCAGTAGCCCCCGAGGCCATCCGGGGACAGATACGCAGTATTTT. Translation: CASSPRGHPGTDTQYF.

The chain employs TRBV2 and TRBJ2-1; no clear D. CDR3 length equals 11 residues. The germline V gene has CDR1 SNHLY and CDR2 FYNNEI. V was pared by 10 bases and J by 7 bases, with 11 bases between. This CDR3 reads CAKTASNEQFF. DNA for the CDR3: TGTGCCAAGACTGCCTCTAATGAGCAGTTCTTC. The full variable domain, with the rest looked up from reference TRBV2 and TRBJ2-1, is EPEVTQTPSHQVTQMGQEVILRCVPISNHLYFYWYRQILGQKVEFLVSFYNNEISEKSEIFDDQFSVERPDGSNFTLKIRSTKLEDSAMYFCAKTASNEQFFGPGTRLTVL.

V is TRBV24-1 and J is TRBJ2-2, with 10 bases matching TRBD1. Per germline, CDR1 KGHDR and CDR2 SFDVKD. This CDR3 region has 16 residues. V was pared by 3 bases and J by 4 bases, with 4 bases of the junction left unmatched. The CDR3 reads CATSDPRTGGTGELFF. In nucleotides, the CDR3 is TGTGCCACCAGTGATCCCCGGACAGGGGGCACCGGGGAGCTGTTTTTT.

J is TRBJ1-2 and V is TRBV7-9; D not certain. With 7 bases removed from V and 4 bases from J, the gap between germline ends came to 19 bases. The CDR3 extends over 15 amino acids. From germline, CDR1 is SEHNR and CDR2 FQNEAQ (reference sequence). CDR3 nucleotides: TGTGCCAGCACACCCCCGGGAGGCGCTATCTATGGCTACACCTTC. It codes for CASTPPGGAIYGYTF.

This clone was observed a single time. V and J are TRBV6-5 and TRBJ1-2; D may be TRBD1 (5 bases). V dropped 2 bases and J dropped 0 bases, with 13 bases sitting between them. The CDR3 has 16 amino acids. The germline CDR1 and CDR2 sequences are MNHEY and SVGAGI. The DNA of the CDR3 is TGTGCCAGCAGTTACGACCCGACAGCCACTAACTATGGCTACACCTTC. It encodes CASSYDPTATNYGYTF.

The rearrangement links TRBV6-6 to TRBJ1-5; D might be TRBD1 (6 bases). CDR3 length: 17 residues. Between the trimmed V and J ends, which lost 5 bases and 4 bases, there was a span of 21 bases. Germline assignment: CDR1 MNHNY and CDR2 SVGAGI (reference sequence). The CDR3 protein is CASSPRFRATGNQPQHF. In DNA form, the CDR3 reads TGTGCCAGCAGTCCCCGGTTTAGGGCCACAGGGAATCAGCCCCAGCATTTT.

This clone showed up just a few times. The chain is built from TRBV15 and TRBJ2-5, with TRBD2 identical over 11 bases. CDR3 length equals 16 residues. Germline V gene lookup returns CDR1 LNHNV and CDR2 YYDKDF (reference sequence). Losses at the gene ends were 4 bases for V and 1 base for J; bases not matched to a gene: 5. This chain's CDR3 is CATSKGTSGSQETQYF. CDR3 in DNA: TGTGCCACCAGCAAAGGGACTAGCGGTTCCCAAGAGACCCAGTACTTC.

The gene calls are TRBV28 and TRBJ1-5; D remains unclear. V lost 3 bases and J lost 8, with 5 bases in between. There are 11 residues in the CDR3. Germline lookup yields CDR1 MDHEN and CDR2 SYDVKM. In DNA, the CDR3 is TGTGCCAGCAGTTTCAGAAAGCCCCAGCATTTT. Protein product: CASSFRKPQHF.

The rearrangement links TRBV6-5 to TRBJ2-3; possible D gene TRBD2, 5 bases. This CDR3 spans 15 amino acids. Germline V CDR1 and CDR2: MNHEY, SVGAGI. Trimming shortened V by 8 bases and J by 6 bases, and 21 bases separated the two germline ends. The CDR3 DNA reads as TGTGCCAGCGAGCCCGCGAGGGCACCGGTGGATACGCAGTATTTT. This codes for CASEPARAPVDTQYF.

The chain carries TRBV5-1 and TRBJ2-1; weak D call: TRBD2 (7 bases). Trimming pared 1 base from V and 5 bases from J, leaving 16 bases between. This CDR3 spans 16 amino acids. From germline, CDR1 is SGHRS and CDR2 YFSETQ. CDR3 nucleotide sequence: TGCGCCAGCAGCTTGTCTGAGGGGGGGATTAACAATGAGCAGTTCTTC. Protein product: CASSLSEGGINNEQFF.

The rearrangement links TRBV10-3 to TRBJ1-6; a possible D gene is TRBD1 (6 bases). Looked up from germline, CDR1 is ENHRY and CDR2 is SYGVKD. The V end lost 5 bases, the J end lost 9 bases, and 11 bases lay between the germline ends. The CDR3 is 13 amino acids. The CDR3 spells CAISSGEGSPLHF. The CDR3 DNA follows: TGTGCCATCAGTTCAGGGGAGGGTTCACCCCTCCACTTT.

CDR3 DNA: TGTGCCAGCAGCCAAGGCAGGTGGAATTCACCCCTCCACTTT. Translation gives CASSQGRWNSPLHF. The J gene is TRBJ1-6, the V gene TRBV3-1 (or the pseudogene TRBV3-2); D unresolved. Germline-derived CDR1 and CDR2 are LGHDT and YNNKEL (reference sequence). The CDR3 extends over 14 amino acids. Trimming removed 1 base from V and 7 bases from J, with 8 bases in between.

J is TRBJ1-6 and V is TRBV27; D ambiguous. Per the germline V gene, CDR1 is MNHEY and CDR2 is SMNVEV (reference sequence). The CDR3 extends over 14 amino acids. Between the trimmed V and J ends, which lost 2 bases and 8 bases, there was a span of 10 bases. The CDR3 reads CASSLRGRYSPLHF. The CDR3 DNA follows: TGTGCCAGCAGTTTACGAGGGAGGTATTCACCCCTCCACTTT.

The chain uses TRBV11-2 and TRBJ2-5; 7 nucleotides align to TRBD1. Germline V gene lookup returns CDR1 SGHAT and CDR2 FQNNGV. V trimming: 5 bases; J trimming: 5 bases; junction bases outside the gene matches: 5. The CDR3 covers 13 residues. The CDR3 is CASSLGTDETQYF. CDR3 bases: TGTGCCAGCAGCCTTGGGACAGACGAGACCCAGTACTTC. Together with reference TRBV11-2 and TRBJ2-5, the CDR3 gives the full variable domain: EAGVAQSPRYKIIEKRQSVAFWCNPISGHATLYWYQQILGQGPKLLIQFQNNGVVDDSQLPKDRFSAERLKGVDSTLKIQPAKLEDSAVYLCASSLGTDETQYFGPGTRLLVL.

This chain links TRBV7-2 with TRBJ2-5; no firm D call. The CDR3 has 13 amino acids. V was pared by 1 base and J by 5 bases, with 8 bases between. Germline-derived CDR1 and CDR2 are SGHTA and FQGNSA. The CDR3 loop reads CASSLGYGETQYF. CDR3 nucleotides: TGTGCCAGCAGCTTAGGTTACGGGGAGACCCAGTACTTC.